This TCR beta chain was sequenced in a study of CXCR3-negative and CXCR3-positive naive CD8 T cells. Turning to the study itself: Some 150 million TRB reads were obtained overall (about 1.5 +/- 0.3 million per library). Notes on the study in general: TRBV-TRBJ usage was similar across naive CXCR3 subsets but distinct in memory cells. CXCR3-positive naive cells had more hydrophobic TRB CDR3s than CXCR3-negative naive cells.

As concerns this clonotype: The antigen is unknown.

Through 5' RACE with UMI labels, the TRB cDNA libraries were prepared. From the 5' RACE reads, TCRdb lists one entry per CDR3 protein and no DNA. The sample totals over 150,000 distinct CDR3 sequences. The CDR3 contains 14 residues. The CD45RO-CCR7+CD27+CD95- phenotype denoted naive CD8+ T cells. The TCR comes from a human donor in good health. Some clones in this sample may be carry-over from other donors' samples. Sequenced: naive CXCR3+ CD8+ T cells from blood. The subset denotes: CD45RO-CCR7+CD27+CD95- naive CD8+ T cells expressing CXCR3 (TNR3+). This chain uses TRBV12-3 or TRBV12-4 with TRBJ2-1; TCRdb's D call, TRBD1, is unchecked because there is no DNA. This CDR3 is CASSSGGSYNEQFF.